The 10 T cell receptor beta chains in this list originate from one sample, sequenced in a study of siplizumab effects on memory and regulatory T cells. The antigens these receptors bind are not known. For approximately 6 days at 37°C, the mixed lymphocyte reaction cells were kept in coculture. Produced via immunoSEQ multiplex PCR; TCRdb's table is partial and in-frame only. The profile shows 7,500 to 8,500 clones, about two fifths of them singletons. Sequenced material: CFSE-low (dividing) CD8+ T cells sorted from an allogeneic mixed lymphocyte reaction. The receptors originated from a human donor in good health; the cells came from an allogeneic mixed lymphocyte reaction.

This sequence joins TRBV13 and TRBJ2-5; perhaps TRBD2 as D (6 bases). This CDR3 is 13 amino acids long. The V and J ends lost 5 bases and 5 bases respectively, with 12 bases between them. The germline V gene has CDR1 PRHDT and CDR2 FYEKMQ (reference sequence). The DNA for the CDR3 is TGTGCCAGCAGCCCGAGGGACTTCGAGACCCAGTACTTC. It encodes CASSPRDFETQYF.

The table lists this clone with a few counts. The chain couples TRBV11-2 to TRBJ2-7; 9 nucleotides align to TRBD2. The CDR3 runs to 14 residues. Per germline, CDR1 SGHAT and CDR2 FQNNGV. The V segment lost 0 bases and the J segment 4 bases; nucleotides outside the gene matches: 1. For the CDR3, the DNA is TGTGCCAGCAGCTTAGAGGCGGGAGGGTACGAGCAGTACTTC. It encodes CASSLEAGGYEQYF.

In regard to this clone: A read error may be the cause here, since a much bigger clone is one base away. The same CDR3 also results from other DNA sequences found in this sample. This chain joins TRBV5-4 and TRBJ2-2; perhaps TRBD1 as D (6 bases). The CDR3 loop spans 19 amino acids. CDR1 and CDR2 (germline): SGHNT, YYREEE (reference sequence). V lost 2 bases and J lost 4, with 24 bases in between. The CDR3 DNA follows: TGTGCCAGCAGCTTCTCCGAGTTCTGGACAGCGACATTCACCGGGGAGCTGTTTTTT. Amino acids: CASSFSEFWTATFTGELFF.

This chain connects TRBV9 to TRBJ2-3; possibly TRBD2 for D (6 bases). The CDR3 runs 16 residues. V lost 4 bases and J 5 bases, leaving 20 bases between the germline ends. Germline V gene data show CDR1 as SGDLS and CDR2 as YYNGEE. DNA for the CDR3: TGTGCCAGCAGCTTCCCTCGGGATCGGGAGCTAGATACGCAGTATTTT. Translated, it gives CASSFPRDRELDTQYF.

The chain has TRBV5-5 and TRBJ2-3, with 9 bases matching TRBD1. J gave up 6 bases and V 1 base, and 3 bases lay outside the gene matches. The CDR3 runs to 14 residues. Germline V gives CDR1 SGHKS, CDR2 YYEKEE (reference sequence). This CDR3 reads CASSLTGGSDTQYF. In DNA form, the CDR3 reads TGTGCCAGCAGCTTGACAGGGGGCAGTGATACGCAGTATTTT.

The table lists this clone with a few counts. The chain carries TRBV29-1 and TRBJ2-1; TRBD2 matches at 8 bases. The CDR3 is 12 residues long. CDR1 and CDR2 (germline): SQVTM, ANQGSEA. Trimming cost V 7 bases and J 6 bases; bases outside gene matches: 5. The CDR3 sequence: CSGLGLVNEQFF. CDR3 DNA: TGCAGCGGGCTGGGACTAGTCAATGAGCAGTTCTTC.

The chain joins TRBV4-1 to TRBJ2-7; TRBD1 might be the D (5 bases). Germline-derived CDR1 and CDR2 are MGHRA and YSYEKL. This CDR3 has 17 amino acids. V shed 1 base and J shed 7 bases, with 23 bases lying between them. CDR3 in amino acids: CASSQVLDSNSLREQYF. As DNA, the CDR3 is TGCGCCAGCAGCCAAGTCCTCGACAGTAATAGCCTACGAGAGCAGTACTTC.

This clone is labeled medium-sized. The V call is TRBV7-8, the J call TRBJ2-1; a weak D match, TRBD2 (6 bases). With 5 bases removed from V and 0 bases from J, the gap between germline ends came to 11 bases. The CDR3 extends over 15 amino acids. Looked up from germline, CDR1 is SGHVS and CDR2 is FQNEAQ. In nucleotides, the CDR3 is TGTGCCAGCAGCCCTACTAGCTTCTCCTACAATGAGCAGTTCTTC. Translating gives CASSPTSFSYNEQFF.

The rearrangement uses TRBV7-9 and TRBJ2-7; 8 bases line up with TRBD1. V was clipped by 3 bases and J by 2 bases; unmatched bases: 6. Germline V lookup: CDR1 SEHNR, CDR2 FQNEAQ (reference sequence). This CDR3 spans 15 amino acids. Written as DNA, the CDR3 is TGTGCCAGCAGCTTGTCCGGACAGGGCCCCTACGAGCAGTACTTC. Protein: CASSLSGQGPYEQYF.

This clone has a handful of counts. The chain employs TRBV19 and TRBJ2-5; a weak D match, TRBD2 (6 bases). CDR3 length: 14 residues. The germline V gene encodes CDR1 LNHDA and CDR2 SQIVND (reference sequence). The ends were cut back, 5 bases at V and 1 base at J, with 11 bases in the middle. This CDR3 is CASSLEGPQETQYF. Here the CDR3 DNA reads TGTGCCAGTAGTTTGGAGGGCCCCCAAGAGACCCAGTACTTC.